This T cell receptor beta chain was documented in a study of regulatory T cells in long-lasting Graves disease. Study-wide results and caveats: Under persistent disease, TRBV28, TRBJ1-2 and TRBJ2-5 were used preferentially.

This clonotype was recorded many times. As yet, its antigen is unknown. To make TCR beta libraries, researchers used iRepertoire HTBI primers and Arm-PCR of CDR3 regions. TCRdb reanalysed the multiplex PCR reads using MiXCR and keeps one entry per CDR3 protein. The profile shows about 540,000 distinct CDR3 sequences, 13% of them singletons. The time point denotes: newly diagnosed GD, antithyroid drugs for less than 3 months. The TCR library used RNA extracted from PBMCs. Patient provenance is recorded as an endocrinology department in Xi'an, China. The CDR3 is 12 residues long. Between the trimmed V and J ends, which lost 6 bases and 6 bases, there was a span of 10 bases. These data also formed part of another study, on T cells in Graves' hyperthyroidism and ophthalmopathy.

This receptor was taken from a man aged 25-45 years with Graves disease. The specimen was peripheral blood mononuclear cells (PBMCs), collected at new diagnosis, from a patient treated with antithyroid drugs. This rearrangement joins TRBV12-3 or TRBV12-4 to TRBJ2-3, with no clear D. CDR3 coding DNA: TGTGCCAGCAGCCTCCCTGGGGATACGCAGTATTTT. It specifies CASSLPGDTQYF.